This is a list of T cell receptor beta chains from one sample in a study of blood T cell repertoires in COVID-19. Libraries were prepared by immunoSEQ multiplex PCR; TCRdb keeps only in-frame clonotypes and omits some of them. The table records about 120,000 clones, 79% of them present only once. The sequenced sample was peripheral blood. Source of these receptors: a man in his forties with active or convalescent COVID-19. Both conserved end residues are part of each CDR3. D genes are given only for firm matches. Expanded clones are given a class, and other clones once, few, many or no size at all.

d_call | j_call | v_call | clone_size | cdr3_nt | cdr3_aa
. | TRBJ1-4 | TRBV29-1 | . | TGCAGCTCCTCGGTGTCGGGTGAAAAACTGTTTTTT | CSSSVSGEKLFF
TRBD1 | TRBJ2-7 | TRBV2 | . | TGTGCCAGCAGAGGGACAGGGTCCTACGAGCAGTACTTC | CASRGTGSYEQYF
. | TRBJ2-1 | TRBV13 | . | TGTGCCAGCAGCTCCAACTATGAGCAGTTCTTC | CASSSNYEQFF
TRBD1 | TRBJ1-2 | TRBV6-5 | . | TGTGCCAGCAGTCGACAGGGGAGCTACACCTTC | CASSRQGSYTF
TRBD2 | TRBJ2-7 | TRBV6-5 | . | TGTGCCAGCAGTTTACTAGCGGAGTCCTACGAGCAGTACTTC | CASSLLAESYEQYF
TRBD2 | TRBJ2-1 | TRBV7-2 | . | TGTGCCAGCAGCTTACGCGGGACTAGCGGGTCTACCTACAATGAGCAGTTCTTC | CASSLRGTSGSTYNEQFF
. | TRBJ1-2 | TRBV5-6 | . | TGTGCCAGCAGCTTGGGACTTTCTTTAGGAGGGGATGGCTACACCTTC | CASSLGLSLGGDGYTF
TRBD2 | TRBJ2-3 | TRBV2 | once | TGTGCCAGCAAAAGGACTAGCGGGGGCACAGATACGCAGTATTTT | CASKRTSGGTDTQYF
. | TRBJ2-3 | TRBV29-1 | once | TGCAGCGTGCACCTAGCAGATACGCAGTATTTT | CSVHLADTQYF
TRBD1 | TRBJ2-7 | TRBV11-3 | . | TGTGCCAGCAGCTTAACAGGGGGCTCCTACGAGCAGTACTTC | CASSLTGGSYEQYF
TRBD2 | TRBJ2-1 | TRBV18 | . | TGTGCCAGCTCACCAAGCATACTAGCGGGGGCTAATGAGCAGTTCTTC | CASSPSILAGANEQFF
. | TRBJ2-5 | TRBV7-2 | few | TGTGCCAGCAGCTTAGGGGCGACCCAGTACTTC | CASSLGATQYF
TRBD2 | TRBJ2-5 | TRBV6-5 | . | TGTGCCACCCACTTGACTAGCGGGCAGACCCAGTACTTC | CATHLTSGQTQYF
. | TRBJ1-2 | TRBV2 | . | TGTGCCAGCAGTCGCGACTATGGCTACACCTTC | CASSRDYGYTF
. | TRBJ2-7 | TRBV30 | . | TGTGCCTTTAGGGACAATTCCTACGAGCAGTACTTC | CAFRDNSYEQYF
. | TRBJ1-2 | TRBV25-1 | . | TGTGCCAGCAGTGATTTGGGAGGGGGAGATGGCTACACCTTC | CASSDLGGGDGYTF
TRBD2 | TRBJ2-5 | TRBV19 | . | TGTGCCAGTAGTAACGAGGGACTAGCGGGAACTCGGGCGGGGGAGACCCAGTACTTC | CASSNEGLAGTRAGETQYF
. | TRBJ1-4 | TRBV2 | . | TGTGCCAGCAGTGAAGAGGGGACATCTAATGAAAAACTGTTTTTT | CASSEEGTSNEKLFF
TRBD1 | TRBJ2-7 | TRBV5-4 | once | TGTGCCAGCAGCTTGGGGGACAGAACCTACGAGCAGTACTTC | CASSLGDRTYEQYF
TRBD1 | TRBJ1-1 | TRBV29-1 | . | TGCAGCGCTCAAACAGGGGACGGGACTGAAGCTTTCTTT | CSAQTGDGTEAFF
TRBD1 | TRBJ2-1 | TRBV2 | . | TGTGCCAGCAGTGATGGGACAGGGAACTACAATGAGCAGTTCTTC | CASSDGTGNYNEQFF
. | TRBJ2-3 | TRBV10-3 | . | TGTGCCATCAGAGCGGGCGGGAGCACAGATACGCAGTATTTT | CAIRAGGSTDTQYF
TRBD1 | TRBJ2-7 | TRBV11-3 | . | TGTGCCAGCAGCCCGAGACAGGGGTCCGCCGAGCAGTACTTC | CASSPRQGSAEQYF
. | TRBJ2-7 | TRBV7-2 | . | TGTGCCAGCAGCTCTCGGACTCGGTTCGAGCAGTACTTC | CASSSRTRFEQYF
. | TRBJ1-1 | TRBV9 | . | TGTGCCAGCAGCGTAGGAACAACCGGGACTGAAGCTTTCTTT | CASSVGTTGTEAFF
. | TRBJ1-5 | TRBV21-1 | . | TGTGCCAGCACCTCCCGGGACAGCCCTAGCAATCAGCCCCAGCATTTT | CASTSRDSPSNQPQHF
. | TRBJ1-5 | TRBV21-1 | once | TGTGCCAGCAGCCTTGGGGGGGGGAGCAATCAGCCCCAGCATTTT | CASSLGGGSNQPQHF
TRBD1 | TRBJ1-5 | TRBV4-3 | . | TGCGCCAGCAGCGAGGGACAGTTGGGTAATCAGCCCCAGCATTTT | CASSEGQLGNQPQHF
TRBD1 | TRBJ2-6 | TRBV5-1 | . | TGCGCCAGCAGCACCCAGGGGGCTGGGGCCAACGTCCTGACTTTC | CASSTQGAGANVLTF
TRBD1 | TRBJ1-1 | TRBV18 | . | TGTGCCAGCTCACCCGCGAGGGGACAGGGAGGCACTGAAGCTTTCTTT | CASSPARGQGGTEAFF
. | TRBJ1-2 | TRBV5-1 | . | TGCGCCAGCAGCACCGGGGAGGATTTAGGTGGCTACACCTTC | CASSTGEDLGGYTF
TRBD1 | TRBJ1-1 | TRBV10-3 | . | TGTGCCATCAGTGATATGATGTCCCGGGACAGGGAAAAAGCTTTCTTT | CAISDMMSRDREKAFF
. | TRBJ1-1 | TRBV5-1 | . | TGCGCCAGCAGCCTCGGACACGACACTGAAGCTTTCTTT | CASSLGHDTEAFF
. | TRBJ1-1 | TRBV12-5 | . | TGTGCTAGTGGTTTAACAGGGTCTCCCACTGAAGCTTTCTTT | CASGLTGSPTEAFF
. | TRBJ2-7 | TRBV19 | . | TGTGCCAGTAGTTCCGCGTTGCACCCACGCCCCCACGAGCAGTACTTC | CASSSALHPRPHEQYF
. | TRBJ2-4 | TRBV6-5 | . | TGTGCCAGCAGTTCCAGGGGAGCCAAAAACATTCAGTACTTC | CASSSRGAKNIQYF
. | TRBJ1-3 | TRBV4-3 | . | TGCGCCAGCAGCCAAGATGTCAGCTCTGGAAACACCATATATTTT | CASSQDVSSGNTIYF
. | TRBJ1-5 | TRBV27 | . | TGTGCCAGCAGTTTAAAGGGGCCGGTGAGCAATCAGCCCCAGCATTTT | CASSLKGPVSNQPQHF
. | TRBJ1-6 | TRBV28 | . | TGTGCCAGCAGTTCGGGGAGTCCTTATAATTCACCCCTCCACTTT | CASSSGSPYNSPLHF
TRBD1 | TRBJ1-4 | TRBV29-1 | . | TGCAGCGTTGAAGGGACAGGCCATGAAAAACTGTTTTTT | CSVEGTGHEKLFF
. | TRBJ1-6 | TRBV25-1 | few | TGTGCCAGCACGACAGTATCGGGTTCACCCCTCCACTTT | CASTTVSGSPLHF
. | TRBJ1-3 | TRBV5-1 | few | TGCGCCAGCACCGGGGGTGGTGGAAACACCATATATTTT | CASTGGGGNTIYF
. | TRBJ2-1 | TRBV24-1 | once | TGTGCCACCAGTGAGACTAGGGCCGTAGGGTACAATGAGCAGTTCTTC | CATSETRAVGYNEQFF
TRBD1 | TRBJ2-3 | TRBV18 | few | TGTGCCAGCTCACCACCAGGACTTCGAGGACAGGGTGTCAATACGCAGTATTTT | CASSPPGLRGQGVNTQYF
. | TRBJ1-3 | TRBV10-3 | . | TGTGCCATCAGTGTTGGGAGCTCTGGAAACACCATATATTTT | CAISVGSSGNTIYF
. | TRBJ1-1 | TRBV6-2/TRBV6-3 | . | TGTGCCAGCAGCCTAACAGGGAACACTGAAGCTTTCTTT | CASSLTGNTEAFF
TRBD1 | TRBJ2-7 | TRBV27 | . | TGTGCCAGCAGTCCCAGACAGGGGCCCTACGAGCAGTACTTC | CASSPRQGPYEQYF
. | TRBJ2-6 | TRBV5-1 | . | TGCGCCAGCAGCCCGGGAGTCCACTCTGGGGCCAACGTCCTGACTTTC | CASSPGVHSGANVLTF
. | TRBJ1-1 | TRBV12-3/TRBV12-4 | . | TGTGCCAGCAGTTTAACGAGGAACACTGAAGCTTTCTTT | CASSLTRNTEAFF
TRBD1 | TRBJ2-7 | TRBV4-2 | . | TGTGCCAGCAGCCAGGGACAGGGTACCTACGAGCAGTACTTC | CASSQGQGTYEQYF
TRBD2 | TRBJ2-5 | TRBV19 | few | TGTGCCAGTAGTATTAGTGGCGGGAGGGGGTCCAAGGTCACCCAGTACTTC | CASSISGGRGSKVTQYF
TRBD1 | TRBJ2-1 | TRBV7-9 | . | TGTGCCAGCACCTATCTACAGGGGGCTTATGATGAGCAGTTCTTC | CASTYLQGAYDEQFF
. | TRBJ2-2 | TRBV30 | . | TGTGCCCTGAGGAGGTTCACCGGGGAGCTGTTTTTT | CALRRFTGELFF
. | TRBJ2-3 | TRBV27 | . | TGTGCCAGCAGTTTGGAGCGCGGAGATACGCAGTATTTT | CASSLERGDTQYF
TRBD2 | TRBJ2-7 | TRBV30 | . | TGTGCCTGGAGTGTGGTAGCGGGAGATGGTGAGCAGTACTTC | CAWSVVAGDGEQYF
. | TRBJ2-1 | TRBV4-1 | once | TGCGCCAGCAGCCCCCTTTGGGGGGTCGGCAATGAGCAGTTCTTC | CASSPLWGVGNEQFF
TRBD1 | TRBJ1-4 | TRBV7-2 | . | TGTGCCAGCAGCGAGGGGACAGGGACTGAAAAACTGTTTTTT | CASSEGTGTEKLFF
. | TRBJ1-5 | TRBV10-1 | few | TGCGCCAGCAGTGACCAAAGCTCGGTTCAGGGTCAGCCCCAGCATTTT | CASSDQSSVQGQPQHF
. | TRBJ2-2 | TRBV14 | . | TGTGCCAGCAGCCGACAGAAGAACACCGGGGAGCTGTTTTTT | CASSRQKNTGELFF